Listed here is a single TCR beta chain. What it recognizes is unknown. The CDR3 totals 13 residues. Germline CDR1 is SQVTM and CDR2 is ANQGSEA. Trimming removed 6 bases from V and 7 bases from J, with 19 bases in between. This entry comes from a study of healthy donors' naive CD4 and CD8 T cells. A linear amplification protocol produced the TCR libraries from around 500 ng of total RNA. MiXCR was run by TCRdb on the reads, yielding one entry per CDR3 protein. The repertoire holds approximately 180,000 distinct CDR3 sequences, with over 60% as singletons. CD4+CD8-CD45RO-CD45RA+ cells were naive CD4+; CD8+CD4-CD45RA+CD27bright cells were naive CD8+. Findings of the study overall: Bulk sequencing left alpha and beta chains unpaired. Naive CD4+ and CD8+ cells reportedly differed in usage of most V and J genes.

Sequenced input: naive CD4+ and CD8+ T cells sorted from blood, pooled from several donors. This clonotype was obtained from a pool of human donors in good health; the sample pools cells from several healthy donors. The J gene is TRBJ2-7, the V gene TRBV29-1; unclear D gene. For the CDR3, the DNA is TGCAGCGTCCGAGCCCCAGCTAGTTGGGAGCAGTACTTC. Its translation: CSVRAPASWEQYF.